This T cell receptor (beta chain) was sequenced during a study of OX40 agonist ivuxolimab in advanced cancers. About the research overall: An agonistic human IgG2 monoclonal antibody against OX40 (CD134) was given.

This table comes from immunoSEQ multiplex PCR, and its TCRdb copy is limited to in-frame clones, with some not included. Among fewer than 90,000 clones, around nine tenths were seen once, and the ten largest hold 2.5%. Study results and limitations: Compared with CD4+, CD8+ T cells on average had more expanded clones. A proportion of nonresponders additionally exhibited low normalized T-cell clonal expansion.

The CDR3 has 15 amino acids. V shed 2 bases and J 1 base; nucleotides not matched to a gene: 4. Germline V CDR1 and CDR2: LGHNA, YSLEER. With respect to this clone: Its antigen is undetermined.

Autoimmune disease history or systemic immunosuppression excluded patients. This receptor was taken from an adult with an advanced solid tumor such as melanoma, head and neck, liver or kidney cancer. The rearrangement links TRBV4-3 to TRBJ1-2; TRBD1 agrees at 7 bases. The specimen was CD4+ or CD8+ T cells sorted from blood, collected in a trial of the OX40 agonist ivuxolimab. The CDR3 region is CASSQSTGNNYGYTF. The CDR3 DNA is TGCGCCAGCAGCCAATCGACAGGGAATAACTATGGCTACACCTTC.